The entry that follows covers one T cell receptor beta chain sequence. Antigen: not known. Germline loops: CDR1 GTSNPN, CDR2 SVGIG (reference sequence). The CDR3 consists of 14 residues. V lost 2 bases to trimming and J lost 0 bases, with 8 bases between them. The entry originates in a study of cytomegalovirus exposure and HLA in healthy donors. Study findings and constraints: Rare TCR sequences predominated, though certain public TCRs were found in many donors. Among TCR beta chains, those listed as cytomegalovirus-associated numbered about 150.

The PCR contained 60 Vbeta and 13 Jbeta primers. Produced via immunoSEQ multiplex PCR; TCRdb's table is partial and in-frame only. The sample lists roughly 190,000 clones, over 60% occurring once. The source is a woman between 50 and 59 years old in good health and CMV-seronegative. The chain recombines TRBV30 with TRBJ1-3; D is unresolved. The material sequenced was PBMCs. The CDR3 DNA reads TGTGCCTGGAGTCTGATGGCCTCTGGAAACACCATATATTTT. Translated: CAWSLMASGNTIYF.